What follows are 24 T cell receptor beta chains derived from one specimen sequenced in a study of cytomegalovirus exposure and HLA in healthy donors. Primers included in the PCR were 60 Vbeta and 13 Jbeta primers. Assay: immunoSEQ multiplex PCR; the TCRdb copy retains only in-frame clones and omits some. This sample has approximately 120,000 clones; under 85% occur once, and the top ten carry less than 4%. Sequenced sample: PBMCs. The receptors come from a man under 40 in good health and CMV-seronegative.

In this sample, this clone turned up a few times. This chain joins TRBV28 and TRBJ2-3; the match to TRBD2 covers 16 bases. This CDR3 comprises 17 residues. Germline V gene sequence: CDR1 MDHEN, CDR2 SYDVKM. J was trimmed by 0 bases and V by 6 bases; bases with no gene match: 3. The CDR3 DNA follows: TGTGCCAGCAGAGGGACTAGCGGGGGGGGCAGCACAGATACGCAGTATTTT. It specifies CASRGTSGGGSTDTQYF. Based on the CDR3 plus reference TRBV28 and TRBJ2-3, the full variable domain is DVKVTQSSRYLVKRTGEKVFLECVQDMDHENMFWYRQDPGLGLRLIYFSYDVKMKEKGDIPEGYSVSREKKERFSLILESASTNQTSMYLCASRGTSGGGSTDTQYFGPGTRLTVL.

The chain joins TRBV7-2 to TRBJ1-5; possibly TRBD1 for D (5 bases). This CDR3 comprises 15 residues. V was clipped by 4 bases and J by 4 bases, with 14 bases between them. The germline gives CDR1 SGHTA, CDR2 FQGNSA. The CDR3 sequence: CASSSDAGLNQPQHF. Written as DNA, the CDR3 is TGTGCCAGCAGCTCAGACGCAGGGTTGAATCAGCCCCAGCATTTT.

This clone appeared a few times. The chain carries TRBV19 and TRBJ1-2, with 8 bases fitting TRBD1. The CDR3 length is 16 residues. Germline loops: CDR1 LNHDA, CDR2 SQIVND (reference sequence). J was trimmed by 4 bases and V by 10 bases; bases with no gene match: 17. CDR3 loop: CATSVRTGMSSYGYTF. The CDR3 DNA is TGTGCCACCTCAGTCAGGACAGGGATGTCTTCCTATGGCTACACCTTC. The full variable domain, its missing parts supplied by reference TRBV19 and TRBJ1-2, is DGGITQSPKYLFRKEGQNVTLSCEQNLNHDAMYWYRQDPGQGLRLIYYSQIVNDFQKGDIAEGYSVSREKKESFPLTVTSAQKNPTAFYLCATSVRTGMSSYGYTFGSGTRLTVV.

This chain uses TRBV4-3 with TRBJ2-5; D is possibly TRBD1 (5 bases). Germline-derived CDR1 and CDR2 are LGHNA and YSLEER. V lost 1 base and J lost 0, with 9 bases in between. The CDR3 is made up of 15 amino acids. The CDR3: CASSQGAGYQETQYF. The CDR3 bases are TGCGCCAGCAGCCAAGGTGCAGGGTACCAAGAGACCCAGTACTTC.

The chain uses TRBV9 and TRBJ2-2; 8 positions match TRBD2. Trimming removed 6 bases from V and 3 bases from J; junction bases left unmatched: 4. Germline CDR1 SGDLS, CDR2 YYNGEE. This CDR3 spans 14 amino acids. CDR3 amino acids: CASTGTSHTGELFF. CDR3 nucleotide sequence: TGTGCCAGCACCGGGACTAGTCACACCGGGGAGCTGTTTTTT.

This clone has just one count. The V and J genes are TRBV9 and TRBJ1-1, with D unresolved. Trimming left V 0 bases short and J 4 bases short, with 10 bases between. The CDR3 spans 14 residues. CDR1 and CDR2 (germline): SGDLS, YYNGEE. CDR3 nucleotide sequence: TGTGCCAGCAGCGTAGCCGGGGAGCCCACTGAAGCTTTCTTT. This gives the protein CASSVAGEPTEAFF.

V usage is TRBV4-2 and J usage is TRBJ2-7; D possibly corresponds to TRBD1 (5 bases). The germline gives CDR1 LGHNA, CDR2 YNFKEQ. This CDR3 region has 14 residues. V lost 0 bases and J lost 3, with 9 bases in between. The CDR3 sequence: CASSQEWQGYEQYF. The CDR3 DNA reads TGTGCCAGCAGCCAAGAATGGCAGGGCTACGAGCAGTACTTC.

The V gene is TRBV28, the J gene TRBJ2-5, with 12 bases matching TRBD2. J gave up 5 bases and V 2 bases, and 6 bases lay outside the gene matches. CDR1 is MDHEN, CDR2 SYDVKM, per germline. The CDR3 runs to 16 residues. The CDR3 DNA reads as TGTGCCAGCAGTTTAGGACTAGCGGGATTCGTGGAGACCCAGTACTTC. Its translation is CASSLGLAGFVETQYF. Using reference TRBV28 and TRBJ2-5 for the parts outside the CDR3, the full variable domain is DVKVTQSSRYLVKRTGEKVFLECVQDMDHENMFWYRQDPGLGLRLIYFSYDVKMKEKGDIPEGYSVSREKKERFSLILESASTNQTSMYLCASSLGLAGFVETQYFGPGTRLLVL.

This sequence joins TRBV4-3 and TRBJ1-1; the D gene is possibly TRBD1 (5 bases). Trimming took off 3 bases at V and 1 base at J, with 9 bases between the two ends. Germline assignment: CDR1 LGHNA and CDR2 YSLEER. The CDR3 has 14 residues. For the CDR3, the DNA is TGCGCCAGCAGCCAGAACACAGGGAACACTGAAGCTTTCTTT. It encodes CASSQNTGNTEAFF.

This chain connects TRBV7-9 to TRBJ1-1, with D unresolved. The CDR3 spans 12 residues. Between the trimmed V and J ends, which lost 1 base and 6 bases, there was a span of 6 bases. CDR1 is SEHNR, CDR2 FQNEAQ, per germline (reference sequence). CDR3 region: CASSLGGAEAFF. The CDR3 DNA follows: TGTGCCAGCAGCTTAGGAGGTGCTGAAGCTTTCTTT. Using reference TRBV7-9 and TRBJ1-1 for the parts outside the CDR3, the full variable domain is DTGVSQNPRHKITKRGQNVTFRCDPISEHNRLYWYRQTLGQGPEFLTYFQNEAQLEKSRLLSDRFSAERPKGSFSTLEIQRTEQGDSAMYLCASSLGGAEAFFGQGTRLTVV.

The J gene is TRBJ1-4, the V gene TRBV7-9, with 7 bases that match TRBD1. Germline V lookup: CDR1 SEHNR, CDR2 FQNEAQ (reference sequence). Losses at the gene ends were 1 base for V and 8 bases for J; bases not matched to a gene: 4. The CDR3 runs to 14 residues. CDR3 coding DNA: TGTGCCAGCAGCTTAGGCAGGGGGAACGAAAAACTGTTTTTT. It translates to CASSLGRGNEKLFF.

V and J are TRBV18 and TRBJ1-2; 11 bases line up with TRBD1. CDR1 is KGHSH, CDR2 LQKENI, per germline. The CDR3 covers 17 residues. V lost 4 bases to trimming and J lost 2 bases; unmatched junction nucleotides: 9. The DNA for the CDR3 is TGTGCCAGCTCACAAAACTCCCGGGACAGGGGGAACTATGGCTACACCTTC. It yields the protein CASSQNSRDRGNYGYTF. Full variable domain (remainder filled in from reference TRBV18 and TRBJ1-2): NAGVMQNPRHLVRRRGQEARLRCSPMKGHSHVYWYRQLPEEGLKFMVYLQKENIIDESGMPKERFSAEFPKEGPSILRIQQVVRGDSAAYFCASSQNSRDRGNYGYTFGSGTRLTVV.

The CDR3 loop is CASKTGRFGTSFSGNTIYF. The CDR3 DNA reads TGTGCCAGCAAGACGGGACGGTTCGGGACTTCCTTCTCTGGAAACACCATATATTTT. The genes are TRBV2 and TRBJ1-3, with TRBD1 as a possible D gene (5 bases). Germline CDR1 is SNHLY and CDR2 is FYNNEI. The V and J ends lost 7 bases and 0 bases respectively, with 25 bases between them. The CDR3 consists of 19 residues.

The J gene is TRBJ2-1, the V gene TRBV6-1, with TRBD2 matching over 15 bases. CDR3 length: 19 residues. Trimming took 4 bases from V and 4 from J; bases not matched to a gene: 11. Looked up from germline, CDR1 is MNHNS and CDR2 is SASEGT. The CDR3 sequence: CASSGNAGLAGGLYNEQFF. Written as DNA, the CDR3 is TGTGCCAGCAGTGGGAATGCGGGACTAGCGGGGGGACTTTACAATGAGCAGTTCTTC.

This chain links TRBV6-5 with TRBJ1-2, with 7 bases that match TRBD1. V lost 0 bases, J lost 8 bases, and 9 bases stayed unmatched. Germline V lookup: CDR1 MNHEY, CDR2 SVGAGI. This CDR3 spans 15 amino acids. Here the CDR3 DNA reads TGTGCCAGCAGTTACTCCTTTACGGGAGGGGGCGGCTACACCTTC. It codes for CASSYSFTGGGGYTF.

The chain has TRBV27 and TRBJ2-3; D call uncertain. The germline V gene encodes CDR1 MNHEY and CDR2 SMNVEV (reference sequence). The CDR3 runs 16 residues. The V end was cut by 6 bases, the J end by 2 bases, with 18 bases between. CDR3 protein: CASSLQGEWVTDTQYF. CDR3 DNA: TGTGCCAGCAGCCTTCAAGGAGAATGGGTCACAGATACGCAGTATTTT.

The chain uses TRBV2 and TRBJ2-3; TRBD2 agrees at 7 bases. With V trimmed by 4 bases and J by 2 bases, 0 bases remained unmatched. The length of the CDR3 is 13 residues. CDR1 is SNHLY and CDR2 is FYNNEI in the germline V gene. For the CDR3, the DNA is TGTGCCAGCAGTGGGGACTACACAGATACGCAGTATTTT. Translated, it gives CASSGDYTDTQYF.

The chain combines TRBV11-2 with TRBJ1-1; D is ambiguous. The CDR3 runs to 14 residues. The V and J ends lost 3 bases and 1 base respectively, with 9 bases between them. Germline CDR1 is SGHAT and CDR2 is FQNNGV. CDR3 sequence: CASSLRRENTEAFF. The CDR3 DNA reads as TGTGCCAGCAGCTTGAGGAGAGAGAACACTGAAGCTTTCTTT. Supplemented by reference TRBV11-2 and TRBJ1-1, the full variable domain reads EAGVAQSPRYKIIEKRQSVAFWCNPISGHATLYWYQQILGQGPKLLIQFQNNGVVDDSQLPKDRFSAERLKGVDSTLKIQPAKLEDSAVYLCASSLRRENTEAFFGQGTRLTVV.

This clone was seen only a few times. This rearrangement joins TRBV7-2 to TRBJ1-5; 12 nucleotides match TRBD1. Germline V CDR1 and CDR2: SGHTA, FQGNSA. The CDR3 sequence is 16 residues long. The V gene end was trimmed by 2 bases and the J gene end by 7 bases; junction bases not matched to a gene: 6. The CDR3 DNA sequence: TGTGCCAGCAGCTTAAGTGGGACAGGGGGCGGGCAGCCCCAGCATTTT. This sequence encodes CASSLSGTGGGQPQHF.

This chain connects TRBV27 to TRBJ1-2, with D unresolved. Germline-derived CDR1 and CDR2 are MNHEY and SMNVEV (reference sequence). The CDR3 has 13 amino acids. The V end was cut by 5 bases, the J end by 5 bases, with 12 bases between. This chain's CDR3 is CASSPQALYGYTF. The DNA for the CDR3 is TGTGCCAGCAGTCCCCAGGCCCTATATGGCTACACCTTC.

This sequence joins TRBV29-1 and TRBJ1-1; 7 bases map to TRBD1. The V segment lost 8 bases and the J segment 0 bases; nucleotides outside the gene matches: 9. The CDR3 sequence is 14 residues long. Germline V gene lookup returns CDR1 SQVTM and CDR2 ANQGSEA. CDR3 sequence (DNA): TGCAGCACCGGACAGGAAAGATTGAACACTGAAGCTTTCTTT. Translating gives CSTGQERLNTEAFF.

This chain joins TRBV28 and TRBJ1-1; TRBD1 matches 8 bases. The CDR3 length is 15 residues. The ends lost 4 bases at V and 11 bases at J; junction bases unmatched: 15. The V gene's germline CDR1 is MDHEN and CDR2 SYDVKM. CDR3 in amino acids: CASSSPSGTGFDAFF. CDR3 in DNA: TGTGCCAGCAGTTCTCCATCCGGGACAGGTTTTGATGCTTTCTTT.

This clone was picked up one time. V and J are TRBV15 and TRBJ1-2, with D possibly being TRBD1 (5 bases). Germline V gene lookup returns CDR1 LNHNV and CDR2 YYDKDF (reference sequence). With 0 bases removed from V and 8 bases from J, the gap between germline ends came to 16 bases. CDR3 length equals 15 residues. CDR3 DNA sequence: TGTGCCACCAGCAGAGATCGTGTGGGGCGCCTAGGCTACACCTTC. It codes for CATSRDRVGRLGYTF.

This chain joins TRBV30 and TRBJ2-1; 10 nucleotides match TRBD2. The V segment lost 8 bases and the J segment 15 bases; nucleotides outside the gene matches: 16. Looked up from germline, CDR1 is GTSNPN and CDR2 is SVGIG (reference sequence). The CDR3 runs to 13 residues. CDR3 DNA sequence: TGTGCCGGGGTTAAAACTAGCGGGGCCGAGTGGTTCTTC. Protein: CAGVKTSGAEWFF.